This T cell receptor beta chain was retrieved from a study of T-cell reconstitution after alpha-beta-depleted transplantation in children. A few counts support this clonotype. What it binds is not known. Unique molecular identifiers were incorporated during preparation of the TCRbeta library. TCRdb re-analysed the PCR reads in MiXCR, keeping a single row per CDR3 protein. The sample carries about 980,000 distinct CDR3 sequences, 25% to 35% recorded once. The CDR3 is 11 amino acids. V was clipped by 5 bases and J by 6 bases, with 8 bases between them. Study-wide results and caveats: Counts and diversity of T cells one year after transplant came mostly from newly produced T cells.

The clonotype was recovered from a boy younger than two who had a stem cell transplant for SCID, so the T cells may come from the graft donor. The sequencing here drew on PBMCs, mostly from graft donor cells, taken 360 days after TCRalphabeta/CD19-depleted stem cell transplant. The chain recombines TRBV12-3 or TRBV12-4 with TRBJ2-7; no reliable D call. CDR3 in amino acids: CASSARREQYF. The CDR3 bases are TGTGCCAGCAGTGCCCGCCGCGAGCAGTACTTC.